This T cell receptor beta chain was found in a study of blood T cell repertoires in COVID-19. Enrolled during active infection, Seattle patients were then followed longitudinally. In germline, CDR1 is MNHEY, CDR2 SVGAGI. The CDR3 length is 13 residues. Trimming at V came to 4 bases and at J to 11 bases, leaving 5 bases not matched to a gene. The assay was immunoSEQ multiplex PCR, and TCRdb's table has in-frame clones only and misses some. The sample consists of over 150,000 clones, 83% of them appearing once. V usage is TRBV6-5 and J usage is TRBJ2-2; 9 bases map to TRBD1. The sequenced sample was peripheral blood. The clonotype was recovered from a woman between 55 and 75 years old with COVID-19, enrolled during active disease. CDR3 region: CASSWDRDYELFF. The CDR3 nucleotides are TGTGCCAGCAGTTGGGACAGGGATTATGAGCTGTTTTTT.